These 20 T cell receptor beta chains were sequenced from one sample in a study of cytomegalovirus exposure and HLA in healthy donors. Repertoires were generated with immunoSEQ multiplex PCR, while TCRdb's copy carries only in-frame clones and drops some. The table records over 110,000 clones, around 87% of them present only once. The sequencing input was PBMCs. The receptors stem from a young man in good health and CMV-seropositive.

V usage is TRBV10-3 and J usage is TRBJ2-7; D not certain. The CDR3 runs 14 residues. V was clipped by 2 bases and J by 3 bases, with 11 bases between them. Germline CDR1 is ENHRY and CDR2 is SYGVKD. CDR3 residues: CAISEPAYYYEQYF. The CDR3 DNA is TGTGCCATCAGTGAGCCTGCCTACTACTACGAGCAGTACTTC.

V usage is TRBV4-2 and J usage is TRBJ1-1, with D maybe TRBD1 (6 bases). This CDR3 comprises 14 residues. Germline CDR1 LGHNA, CDR2 YNFKEQ. The V end was cut by 4 bases, the J end by 7 bases, with 16 bases between. CDR3 in amino acids: CASSLGEGEIEAFF. The CDR3 bases are TGTGCCAGCAGCCTAGGGGAGGGGGAGATTGAAGCTTTCTTT.

The V call is TRBV9, the J call TRBJ1-3; TRBD1 aligns across 10 bases. Germline V lookup: CDR1 SGDLS, CDR2 YYNGEE. Germline trimming cut 6 bases from V and 5 bases from J; bases unmatched to any gene: 8. The CDR3 contains 15 residues. CDR3 sequence reads: CASNWTGGMRNTIYF. In nucleotides, the CDR3 is TGTGCCAGCAACTGGACAGGGGGGATGAGAAACACCATATATTTT.

CDR3 loop: CASSLGRRNTEAFF. For the CDR3, the DNA is TGTGCCAGCAGTTTAGGAAGGAGGAACACTGAAGCTTTCTTT. The chain combines TRBV27 with TRBJ1-1; D unclear. The germline gives CDR1 MNHEY, CDR2 SMNVEV (reference sequence). CDR3 length equals 14 residues. Trimming shortened V by 2 bases and J by 1 base, and 8 bases separated the two germline ends.

The CDR3 sequence is CASSFGTLDTQYF. In DNA, the CDR3 is TGTGCCAGCAGCTTTGGGACTTTAGATACGCAGTATTTT. The chain recombines TRBV11-2 with TRBJ2-3, with D perhaps matching TRBD2 (6 bases). The V and J ends lost 3 bases and 5 bases respectively, with 9 bases between them. Germline CDR1 is SGHAT and CDR2 is FQNNGV. The CDR3 is 13 amino acids.

J is TRBJ1-1 and V is TRBV5-4; tentatively, D is TRBD1 (5 bases). The CDR3 totals 14 residues. The germline CDR1 and CDR2 sequences are SGHNT and YYREEE (reference sequence). V was shortened by 0 bases and J by 6 bases, with 12 bases between the two germline ends. The CDR3 sequence is CASSLVGRVSEAFF. CDR3 DNA: TGTGCCAGCAGCTTGGTCGGCAGGGTATCTGAAGCTTTCTTT.

V gene TRBV23-1 combines with J gene TRBJ1-3; TRBD1 aligns across 9 bases. TRBV23-1 has ORF status, its function being uncertain. Trimming removed 6 bases from V and 6 bases from J; junction bases left unmatched: 6. The CDR3 has 14 amino acids. CDR3 in DNA: TGCGCCAGCAGCCAGGGACAGGGTGTAAACACCATATATTTT. Its protein is CASSQGQGVNTIYF.

This clone was detected only once. The chain combines TRBV21-1 with TRBJ1-5. TRBV21-1 is a documented pseudogene. This CDR3 comprises 14 residues. The CDR3 loop is CASSGEADHQPQHF. The CDR3, as DNA: TGTGCCAGCAGTGGAGAGGCCGACCATCAGCCCCAGCATTTT.

The chain recombines TRBV4-2 with TRBJ1-2; D is perhaps TRBD1 (6 bases). CDR1 LGHNA and CDR2 YNFKEQ come from the germline V gene. V lost 0 bases and J 8 bases, leaving 16 bases between the germline ends. CDR3 length: 15 amino acids. In DNA form, the CDR3 reads TGTGCCAGCAGCCAAGATCCCTTGGGGGCGAACGGCTACACCTTC. Translating gives CASSQDPLGANGYTF.

The V gene is TRBV18, the J gene TRBJ1-5, with D maybe TRBD1 (5 bases). V was shortened by 1 base and J by 1 base, with 5 bases between the two germline ends. This CDR3 has 14 residues. Germline V gene data show CDR1 as KGHSH and CDR2 as LQKENI. Written as DNA, the CDR3 is TGTGCCAGCTCACCACAGGGGAGCAATCAGCCCCAGCATTTT. It translates to CASSPQGSNQPQHF.

This clone was detected only a few times. This chain joins TRBV19 and TRBJ1-5; D perhaps matches TRBD1 (5 bases). Trimming took 7 bases from V and 6 from J, leaving 13 bases between them. This CDR3 has 13 residues. From germline, CDR1 is LNHDA and CDR2 SQIVND (reference sequence). CDR3 DNA: TGTGCCAGTACCCCGGGGGTCCGTCAGCCCCAGCATTTT. Protein product: CASTPGVRQPQHF.

This clone has only a few counts. V and J are TRBV5-1 and TRBJ1-2; possibly TRBD1 for D (6 bases). This CDR3 has 15 amino acids. Germline loops: CDR1 SGHRS, CDR2 YFSETQ. The V gene lost 4 bases and the J gene lost 8 bases, with 21 bases spanning the gap. The CDR3: CASSPSIGGAQGYTF. The DNA for the CDR3 is TGCGCCAGCAGCCCGTCCATCGGGGGGGCGCAAGGCTACACCTTC.

As DNA, the CDR3 is TGTGCCAGTAGTACGCTTGACAGGTTTACTGAAAAACTGTTTTTT. This encodes CASSTLDRFTEKLFF. The chain employs TRBV19 and TRBJ1-4; possibly TRBD1 for D (6 bases). From germline, CDR1 is LNHDA and CDR2 SQIVND (reference sequence). Trimming took 4 bases from V and 7 from J, leaving 16 bases between them. The CDR3 consists of 15 residues. Full variable domain (missing parts from reference TRBV19 and TRBJ1-4): DGGITQSPKYLFRKEGQNVTLSCEQNLNHDAMYWYRQDPGQGLRLIYYSQIVNDFQKGDIAEGYSVSREKKESFPLTVTSAQKNPTAFYLCASSTLDRFTEKLFFGSGTQLSVL.

This chain links TRBV15 with TRBJ1-1; tentative D call: TRBD1 (6 bases). Germline V gene lookup returns CDR1 LNHNV and CDR2 YYDKDF (reference sequence). The CDR3 consists of 18 residues. V lost 0 bases and J 1 base, leaving 18 bases between the germline ends. CDR3: CATSRDRVRAGANTEAFF. CDR3 in DNA: TGTGCCACCAGCAGAGATAGGGTTAGGGCGGGGGCGAACACTGAAGCTTTCTTT.

The chain combines TRBV5-1 with TRBJ2-1, with 7 bases that match TRBD1. CDR1 and CDR2 (germline): SGHRS, YFSETQ. The CDR3 runs 17 residues. V trimming: 4 bases; J trimming: 0 bases; junction bases outside the gene matches: 10. CDR3 protein: CASSGGFGTDSYNEQFF. The CDR3 DNA sequence: TGCGCCAGCAGCGGTGGGTTCGGGACAGACTCCTACAATGAGCAGTTCTTC.

This clone has a single count. This sequence joins TRBV11-2 and TRBJ2-7; 10 positions agree with TRBD1. Unmatched junction bases numbered 6, after V lost 5 bases and J lost 2 bases. Germline V CDR1 and CDR2: SGHAT, FQNNGV. This CDR3 spans 15 amino acids. This CDR3 is CASSVTGGLTYEQYF. As DNA, the CDR3 is TGTGCCAGCAGCGTGACAGGGGGCCTCACCTACGAGCAGTACTTC.

The rearrangement joins TRBV7-9 to TRBJ2-7; 7 nucleotides align to TRBD1. V trimming: 5 bases; J trimming: 0 bases; junction bases outside the gene matches: 10. This CDR3 region has 16 residues. The V gene's germline CDR1 is SEHNR and CDR2 FQNEAQ (reference sequence). The CDR3 is CASSQRLGQSSYEQYF. The CDR3 DNA reads as TGTGCCAGCAGCCAAAGGCTGGGACAGAGCTCCTACGAGCAGTACTTC.

The rearrangement links TRBV18 to TRBJ2-7; 10 bases map to TRBD2. V was clipped by 0 bases and J by 3 bases; unmatched bases: 2. The germline gives CDR1 KGHSH, CDR2 LQKENI. The CDR3 extends over 15 amino acids. CDR3 protein: CASSPPASGSYEQYF. CDR3 sequence (DNA): TGTGCCAGCTCACCACCGGCTAGCGGGAGCTACGAGCAGTACTTC.

The chain links TRBV5-6 to TRBJ2-1; the D is unclear. CDR1 and CDR2 from the germline V gene are SGHDT and YYEEEE. V was trimmed by 3 bases and J by 4 bases, leaving 2 bases between them. This CDR3 spans 11 amino acids. Here the CDR3 reads CASSSYNEQFF. The CDR3 coding sequence is TGTGCCAGCAGCTCGTACAATGAGCAGTTCTTC.

The chain is built from TRBV7-8 and TRBJ2-1, with TRBD2 identical over 9 bases. The CDR3 length is 13 residues. Germline values: CDR1 SGHVS, CDR2 FQNEAQ. V was pared by 4 bases and J by 10 bases, with 5 bases of the junction left unmatched. CDR3 nucleotide sequence: TGTGCCAGCAGCTCGGGACTAGCAGAAGAGCAGTTCTTC. Protein: CASSSGLAEEQFF.